This T cell receptor beta chain derives from a study of cytomegalovirus exposure and HLA in healthy donors. Overall study findings and caveats: The authors enumerated some 160 TCR beta chains as linked to cytomegalovirus. A later analysis found most CMV-associated TCR beta chains apparently HLA-restricted. Reports described diagnosis of cytomegalovirus status by the classifier as highly specific and sensitive.

The PCR made use of 60 Vbeta and 13 Jbeta primers. Sequencing used immunoSEQ multiplex PCR; TCRdb keeps in-frame clones, though not all of them. This table holds just over 200,000 clones, 80% to 85% found once. V shed 6 bases and J 6 bases; nucleotides not matched to a gene: 7. CDR3 length equals 14 residues. Comments on this clone: Its antigen is undetermined.

Sequences were obtained from PBMCs. The TCR sequence derives from a woman between 35 and 50 years old in good health and CMV-seronegative. This chain links TRBV23-1 with TRBJ2-1, with 8 bases that match TRBD2. TRBV23-1 is an ORF; its function is uncertain. CDR3 sequence (DNA): TGCGCCAGCAGCTTCGGACTAGCTGCCAATGAGCAGTTCTTC. This sequence encodes CASSFGLAANEQFF.